The rows below give T cell receptor beta chains drawn from one sample of a study of blood T cell repertoires in COVID-19. The data were produced by immunoSEQ multiplex PCR, yet TCRdb's version contains in-frame clones alone and is incomplete. The sample yields about 280,000 clones, 85% to 90% seen once. Sequenced input: PBMCs or T cells enriched from blood (not recorded which). These receptors were taken from a woman between 18 and 30 years old with acute COVID-19. The CDR3 runs from the conserved cysteine through the conserved F or W. D genes are given only for firm matches. Size tells how often a clone was seen (once, few, many) or the class of an expanded clone, and some rows leave it out.

d_call	j_call	v_call	clone_size	cdr3_aa	cdr3_nt
-	TRBJ2-6	TRBV5-1	-	CASSLVSGANVLTF	TGCGCCAGCAGCTTGGTTTCGGGGGCCAACGTCCTGACTTTC
-	TRBJ2-5	TRBV19	-	CASSIRQERETQYF	TGTGCCAGTAGTATTCGGCAGGAACGGGAGACCCAGTACTTC
TRBD1	TRBJ1-1	TRBV3-1/TRBV3-2	-	CASSQDDGTELNTEAFF	TGTGCCAGCAGCCAAGACGACGGGACAGAATTAAACACTGAAGCTTTCTTT
-	TRBJ1-5	TRBV27	-	CASSSPRTGTSNQPQHF	TGTGCCAGCAGTTCGCCCCGAACCGGGACAAGCAATCAGCCCCAGCATTTT
TRBD1	TRBJ1-4	TRBV20-1	-	CSASMTGSPNEKLFF	TGCAGTGCTAGTATGACAGGGAGTCCCAATGAAAAACTGTTTTTT
TRBD2	TRBJ2-7	TRBV6-2/TRBV6-3	-	CASSYFAGGPDEQYF	TGTGCCAGCAGTTACTTTGCGGGAGGGCCCGACGAGCAGTACTTC
TRBD2	TRBJ2-5	TRBV13	-	CASSLRRLALERETQYF	TGTGCCAGCAGCTTACGGAGACTAGCTCTCGAAAGAGAGACCCAGTACTTC
TRBD1	TRBJ2-3	TRBV6-5	-	CASSRTGGGTDTQYF	TGTGCCAGCAGTCGGACAGGGGGGGGGACAGATACGCAGTATTTT
TRBD1	TRBJ1-2	TRBV7-2	once	CASSSPDRGNGYTF	TGTGCCAGCAGTTCTCCGGACAGGGGGAATGGCTACACCTTC
-	TRBJ1-5	TRBV19	-	CASSIVGASPQHF	TGTGCCAGTAGTATAGTGGGGGCTAGTCCCCAGCATTTT
-	TRBJ2-2	TRBV19	-	CASSMAGLGLKNTGELFF	TGTGCCAGTAGTATGGCCGGACTGGGTCTAAAAAACACCGGGGAGCTGTTTTTT
TRBD1	TRBJ1-3	TRBV30	-	CAWSPETGPGNTIYF	TGTGCCTGGAGCCCTGAGACAGGGCCTGGAAACACCATATATTTT
-	TRBJ1-5	TRBV18	-	CASSPDRNQPQHF	TGTGCCAGCTCACCTGACAGAAATCAGCCCCAGCATTTT
-	TRBJ2-1	TRBV24-1	-	CATSDPRREGSNEQFF	TGTGCCACCAGTGATCCCCGTCGCGAGGGAAGCAATGAGCAGTTCTTC
TRBD2	TRBJ2-7	TRBV6-6	-	CASSLPGGSYEQYF	TGTGCCAGCAGTCTACCGGGGGGCTCCTACGAGCAGTACTTC
TRBD2	TRBJ2-1	TRBV19	-	CASGNPGLASYEQFF	TGTGCCAGTGGCAATCCGGGACTAGCTTCCTATGAGCAGTTCTTC
-	TRBJ2-7	TRBV29-1	-	CSVALILGHEQYF	TGCAGCGTTGCCCTTATCCTGGGGCACGAGCAGTACTTC
TRBD2	TRBJ2-3	TRBV12-5	-	CASGLTSGRPHPTDTQYF	TGTGCTAGTGGCCTTACTAGCGGGAGGCCTCACCCCACAGATACGCAGTATTTT
-	TRBJ2-1	TRBV6-1	-	CASSESRAYNEQFF	TGTGCCAGCAGTGAGTCCCGTGCCTACAATGAGCAGTTCTTC
TRBD1	TRBJ1-5	TRBV6-5	-	CASSPGTGNQPQHF	TGTGCCAGCAGTCCAGGGACAGGGAATCAGCCCCAGCATTTT
TRBD2	TRBJ2-1	TRBV3-1/TRBV3-2	-	CASSQALAGFHNEQFF	TGTGCCAGCAGCCAAGCACTAGCGGGATTTCACAATGAGCAGTTCTTC
-	TRBJ1-1	TRBV5-6	once	CASSLFRGNTEAFF	TGTGCCAGCAGCTTGTTCCGGGGAAACACTGAAGCTTTCTTT
-	TRBJ1-6	TRBV27	-	CASSTGGFGSPLHF	TGTGCCAGCTCGACAGGAGGATTCGGTTCACCCCTCCACTTT
TRBD2	TRBJ2-7	TRBV5-1	-	CASSGTGLAATYEQYF	TGCGCCAGCAGCGGAACGGGACTAGCGGCTACCTACGAGCAGTACTTC
TRBD2	TRBJ2-1	TRBV5-5	-	CASSPTGGDNEQFF	TGTGCCAGCAGCCCGACCGGGGGGGACAATGAGCAGTTCTTC
-	TRBJ1-3	TRBV19	once	CASSTPSGGRNTIYF	TGTGCCAGTAGTACCCCGTCGGGAGGTAGAAACACCATATATTTT